The clone carrying this T cell receptor beta chain was detected only a few times. The antigen is unknown. This sample was included in a study of T cells after yellow fever vaccination. About the study: Libraries from low-cell-number fractions were prepared with the SMART-Seq v4 Ultra Low Input RNA kit.

Study-wide findings and caveats: Weaker in magnitude, the secondary response showed a faster peak on day 5 versus 15.

V gave up 1 base and J gave up 1 base; unmatched junction bases: 13. The germline V gene encodes CDR1 LGHNA and CDR2 YSLEER. This CDR3 is built from 18 residues. TCRdb redid the calling of the 5' RACE reads with MiXCR, one entry per CDR3 protein. This repertoire shows 400,000 or so distinct CDR3 sequences, around 10% found once; its top ten account for about 17%. The V gene is TRBV4-3, the J gene TRBJ2-7, with 7 bases that match TRBD1. Sequencing was performed on PBMCs, taken on the day of the first yellow fever vaccination. The source is a man aged 18 to 30 who received the YFV17D yellow fever vaccine. The chain's CDR3 is CASSQGRITGELSYEQYF. The CDR3 nucleotides read TGCGCCAGCAGCCAAGGGCGTATCACAGGGGAATTGTCCTACGAGCAGTACTTC.